The 16 T cell receptor beta chains below were found in one sample sequenced in a study of blood T cell repertoires in COVID-19. TCRdb keeps only in-frame clones here, not all; method: immunoSEQ multiplex PCR. This table holds about 160,000 clones, 80% to 85% found once. The sample taken for sequencing was peripheral blood. These receptors all stem from a woman aged 80 or over with active or convalescent COVID-19.

V and J are TRBV12-5 and TRBJ2-7, with D possibly matching TRBD2 (5 bases). The germline V gene encodes CDR1 LGHNT and CDR2 FRNRAP. Deletions cut 0 bases from V and 3 bases from J, with 12 bases between. CDR3 length equals 15 residues. This chain's CDR3 is CASGLVRLSGYEQYF. DNA of the CDR3: TGTGCTAGTGGTTTGGTTCGCCTGAGCGGCTACGAGCAGTACTTC. The whole variable domain, filled in from reference TRBV12-5 and TRBJ2-7, reads DARVTQTPRHKVTEMGQEVTMRCQPILGHNTVFWYRQTMMQGLELLAYFRNRAPLDDSGMPKDRFSAEMPDATLATLKIQPSEPRDSAVYFCASGLVRLSGYEQYFGPGTRLTVT.

J is TRBJ1-3 and V is TRBV20-1; 7 positions match TRBD1. Germline CDR1 DFQATT, CDR2 SNEGSKA (reference sequence). Losses at the gene ends were 3 bases for V and 1 base for J; bases not matched to a gene: 3. This CDR3 has 14 amino acids. This CDR3 is CSASAQGSGNTIYF. The CDR3 DNA follows: TGCAGTGCTAGTGCACAGGGGTCTGGAAACACCATATATTTT.

This clone occurred a few times. V gene TRBV7-2 combines with J gene TRBJ2-6; unclear D gene. Germline V gene data show CDR1 as SGHTA and CDR2 as FQGNSA. There are 15 residues in the CDR3. V was cut by 5 bases and J by 6 bases, with 14 bases left in between. CDR3 sequence reads: CASSQQWAVANVLTF. The CDR3, as DNA: TGTGCCAGCAGCCAGCAATGGGCTGTGGCCAACGTCCTGACTTTC. Full variable domain (outside the CDR3, taken from reference TRBV7-2 and TRBJ2-6): GAGVSQSPSNKVTEKGKDVELRCDPISGHTALYWYRQSLGQGLEFLIYFQGNSAPDKSGLPSDRFSAERTGGSVSTLTIQRTQQEDSAVYLCASSQQWAVANVLTFGAGSRLTVL.

The chain uses TRBV7-3 and TRBJ2-7; D gene ambiguous. CDR3 size: 13 residues. V dropped 2 bases and J dropped 0 bases, with 5 bases sitting between them. The germline CDR1 and CDR2 sequences are SGHTA and FQGTGA. The CDR3 spells CASSLEVSYEQYF. CDR3 nucleotides: TGTGCCAGCAGCTTAGAGGTCTCCTACGAGCAGTACTTC.

The chain links TRBV2 to TRBJ2-1, with 9 bases lining up with TRBD1. This CDR3 has 16 residues. In germline, CDR1 is SNHLY, CDR2 FYNNEI. V lost 9 bases and J lost 2; bases outside the gene matches: 11. The CDR3 region has the DNA TGTGCCAGTGGTGGGACAGGGTATTATGCCTACAATGAGCAGTTCTTC. This encodes CASGGTGYYAYNEQFF.

The chain couples TRBV6-2 or TRBV6-3 to TRBJ1-2, with 8 bases that match TRBD1. This CDR3 region has 15 residues. V was pared by 6 bases and J by 4 bases, with 10 bases of the junction left unmatched. Germline CDR1 MNHEY, CDR2 SVGEGT. DNA for the CDR3: TGTGCCAGCAGCTCCTTCCAAACAGGGGGCTATGGCTACACCTTC. Its translation: CASSSFQTGGYGYTF.

As DNA, the CDR3 is TGTGCCAGTAGTATCCAGGGTGGTAATTCACCCCTCCACTTT. It yields the protein CASSIQGGNSPLHF. The chain combines TRBV19 with TRBJ1-6, with a possible D match to TRBD1 (5 bases). Trimming removed 3 bases at V and 6 bases at J, with 9 bases between. The germline V gene encodes CDR1 LNHDA and CDR2 SQIVND (reference sequence). This CDR3 is 14 amino acids long.

CDR3 in DNA: TGTGCCAGCAGTAGGGAGTCTGGAAACACCATATATTTT. Translated, it gives CASSRESGNTIYF. V is TRBV6-5 and J is TRBJ1-3; D is unresolved. Trimming removed 5 bases at V and 1 base at J, with 6 bases between. CDR3 length: 13 residues. Germline CDR1 reads MNHEY; CDR2 reads SVGAGI.

The rearrangement uses TRBV5-1 and TRBJ1-2, with unresolved D. The ends were cut back, 3 bases at V and 5 bases at J, with 8 bases in the middle. CDR1 is SGHRS, CDR2 YFSETQ, per germline. The CDR3 is made up of 12 amino acids. CDR3 sequence: CASSSEGYGYTF. Here the CDR3 DNA reads TGCGCCAGCAGCTCGGAGGGATATGGCTACACCTTC.

This clone was counted a few times. The CDR3 nucleotides are TGTGCCAGCAGCTATCAGGGGTCGGTTCCGAACACTGAAGCTTTCTTT. Translating gives CASSYQGSVPNTEAFF. The chain joins TRBV5-5 to TRBJ1-1, with D perhaps TRBD1 (6 bases). The CDR3 has 16 residues. Germline V gene data show CDR1 as SGHKS and CDR2 as YYEKEE (reference sequence). V lost 3 bases and J 1 base, leaving 16 bases between the germline ends.

The V call is TRBV14, the J call TRBJ1-1; D is unresolved. Germline assignment: CDR1 SGHDN and CDR2 FVKESK. CDR3 length equals 14 residues. V shed 0 bases and J shed 8 bases, with 13 bases lying between them. The chain's CDR3 is CASSQDEARQEAFF. DNA for the CDR3: TGTGCCAGCAGCCAAGATGAGGCTAGGCAGGAAGCTTTCTTT.

CDR3 loop: CANSRSSYNEQFF. The DNA for the CDR3 is TGTGCCAACTCCCGAAGCTCCTACAATGAGCAGTTCTTC. The chain combines TRBV12-3 or TRBV12-4 with TRBJ2-1; the D is unclear. This CDR3 spans 13 amino acids. V gave up 10 bases and J gave up 0 bases, with 10 bases separating them.

This clone has just a few counts. V is TRBV9 and J is TRBJ2-7; maybe TRBD1 (6 bases). Germline V lookup: CDR1 SGDLS, CDR2 YYNGEE. CDR3 length: 17 residues. V was pared by 0 bases and J by 2 bases, with 18 bases between. The CDR3 loop reads CASSVGTGTGRTYEQYF. In nucleotides, the CDR3 is TGTGCCAGCAGCGTAGGAACGGGAACAGGGAGAACCTACGAGCAGTACTTC.

Worth noting for this clone: Other nucleotide sequences from this sample produce the same CDR3. The chain has TRBV18 and TRBJ1-1; D unclear. The CDR3 spans 12 residues. V lost 3 bases to trimming and J lost 4 bases, with 6 bases between them. Per germline, CDR1 KGHSH and CDR2 LQKENI. CDR3 DNA sequence: TGTGCCAGCTCACCCTCGGGCACTGAAGCTTTCTTT. Protein product: CASSPSGTEAFF.

This chain uses TRBV7-9 with TRBJ2-7; the D gene is possibly TRBD1 (5 bases). The CDR3 consists of 14 residues. The V gene's germline CDR1 is SEHNR and CDR2 FQNEAQ (reference sequence). The germline V and J ends were trimmed by 5 bases and 0 bases, with 11 bases remaining between them. The CDR3 DNA follows: TGTGCCAGCAGCGACCGACAGCACTCCTACGAGCAGTACTTC. Protein product: CASSDRQHSYEQYF.

V usage is TRBV11-3 and J usage is TRBJ1-5; weak D call: TRBD1 (6 bases). This CDR3 has 14 amino acids. Trimming took 3 bases from V and 3 from J, leaving 9 bases between them. Per the germline V gene, CDR1 is SGHNT and CDR2 is YENEEA. The chain's CDR3 is CASSLRTVNQPQHF. The CDR3 DNA is TGTGCCAGCAGCTTGAGGACAGTCAATCAGCCCCAGCATTTT. The full variable domain, its missing parts supplied by reference TRBV11-3 and TRBJ1-5, is EAGVVQSPRYKIIEKKQPVAFWCNPISGHNTLYWYLQNLGQGPELLIRYENEEAVDDSQLPKDRFSAERLKGVDSTLKIQPAELGDSAVYLCASSLRTVNQPQHFGDGTRLSIL.